Shown below are 18 T cell receptor beta chains from a single sample sequenced in a study of blood T cell repertoires in COVID-19. Here immunoSEQ multiplex PCR was the method, and the copy in TCRdb shows in-frame clones only, minus some. The table records roughly 100,000 clones, 60% to 85% of them present only once. The specimen was peripheral blood. The source of these receptors is a woman older than 75 with active or convalescent COVID-19.

The chain is built from TRBV5-1 and TRBJ1-6; 10 nucleotides match TRBD1. The J segment lost 5 bases and the V segment lost 4 bases, leaving 6 bases of the junction unmatched. CDR1 and CDR2 from the germline V gene are SGHRS and YFSETQ. This CDR3 has 16 amino acids. CDR3 sequence (DNA): TGCGCCAGCAGCCCAGACAGGGGGCCACATAATTCACCCCTCCACTTT. Its translation: CASSPDRGPHNSPLHF.

The J gene is TRBJ2-2, the V gene TRBV12-3 or TRBV12-4, with unresolved D. The CDR3 covers 12 residues. Deletions cut 2 bases from V and 7 bases from J, with 5 bases between. The CDR3 reads CASSLNIGELFF. The CDR3 nucleotides are TGTGCCAGCAGTTTAAATATCGGGGAGCTGTTTTTT.

The chain employs TRBV2 and TRBJ1-2; D gene ambiguous. CDR1 is SNHLY and CDR2 is FYNNEI in the germline V gene. The V end was cut by 3 bases, the J end by 4 bases, with 9 bases between. CDR3 size: 13 residues. CDR3 DNA sequence: TGTGCCAGCAGTGAGGTGTCGGGCTATGGCTACACCTTC. Amino acid sequence: CASSEVSGYGYTF.

The J gene is TRBJ2-7, the V gene TRBV5-4, with TRBD2 matching 13 bases. Trimming at V came to 4 bases and at J to 5 bases, leaving 15 bases not matched to a gene. CDR1 is SGHNT and CDR2 is YYREEE in the germline V gene (reference sequence). The CDR3 extends over 18 amino acids. CDR3 sequence reads: CASSRWGTSGRGWDEQYF. In DNA, the CDR3 is TGTGCCAGCAGCCGGTGGGGCACTAGCGGGAGGGGATGGGACGAGCAGTACTTC.

J is TRBJ2-5 and V is TRBV28, with 7 bases that match TRBD1. The V and J ends lost 5 bases and 5 bases, in that order; junction bases with no gene match: 5. The CDR3 sequence is 13 residues long. In germline, CDR1 is MDHEN, CDR2 SYDVKM. The CDR3 sequence is CASSVGGEETQYF. Here the CDR3 DNA reads TGTGCCAGCAGTGTAGGGGGCGAGGAGACCCAGTACTTC.

In this sample, this clone turned up a few times. The genes are TRBV19 and TRBJ1-6, with D tentatively TRBD1 (6 bases). Between the trimmed V and J ends, which lost 8 bases and 0 bases, there was a span of 17 bases. The CDR3 length is 17 residues. Germline V lookup: CDR1 LNHDA, CDR2 SQIVND (reference sequence). The CDR3 loop is CASWGGQRSSYNSPLHF. The CDR3 region has the DNA TGTGCCAGTTGGGGCGGACAGAGGAGCTCCTATAATTCACCCCTCCACTTT.

The chain carries TRBV11-1 and TRBJ2-2; D is possibly TRBD1 (6 bases). CDR3 length: 16 residues. Germline V CDR1 and CDR2: SGHAT, FQDESV (reference sequence). Trimming left V 5 bases short and J 2 bases short, with 15 bases between. Written as DNA, the CDR3 is TGTGCCAGCAGCCCTGGGGGCAGGTTAAACACCGGGGAGCTGTTTTTT. Translating gives CASSPGGRLNTGELFF.

Remarks on this clone: One end of the junction varies from germline; a read error may be responsible. The J gene is TRBJ2-1, the V gene TRBV7-7; 14 positions agree with TRBD2. Germline loops: CDR1 SSHAT, CDR2 FNYEAQ (reference sequence). The CDR3 is 16 residues long. The DNA for the CDR3 is TGTGCTAGCAGCCAAGGGACTAGCGGGAGTGGAAATGAGCAGTTCTTC. Translated: CASSQGTSGSGNEQFF.

This chain uses TRBV5-6 with TRBJ2-3, with TRBD2 as a possible D gene (5 bases). The V end was cut by 0 bases, the J end by 1 base, with 9 bases between. Germline lookup yields CDR1 SGHDT and CDR2 YYEEEE. The CDR3 is 15 residues long. The CDR3 region has the DNA TGTGCCAGCAGCTTGGTGGTGGGAGGCACAGATACGCAGTATTTT. It translates to CASSLVVGGTDTQYF.

Remarks on this clone: A junction end diverges from the germline sequence, so it may reflect a read error. The V and J genes are TRBV5-1 and TRBJ2-2; possible D gene TRBD2, 5 bases. CDR1 and CDR2 from the germline V gene are SGHRS and YFSETQ. The CDR3 covers 16 residues. The CDR3 is CASSFGLLQHTGELFF. CDR3 bases: TGTGCCAGCAGCTTCGGACTGCTACAACACACCGGGGAGCTGTTTTTT.

This clone showed up just once. The chain combines TRBV19 with TRBJ2-3, with D perhaps TRBD1 (6 bases). The CDR3 extends over 15 amino acids. Germline CDR1 reads LNHDA; CDR2 reads SQIVND (reference sequence). The germline V and J ends were trimmed by 5 bases and 2 bases, with 14 bases remaining between them. The DNA for the CDR3 is TGTGCCAGTAGTGACAGGATTAAGTACACAGATACGCAGTATTTT. Translation: CASSDRIKYTDTQYF.

The rearrangement links TRBV6-5 to TRBJ1-1, with D possibly TRBD1 on 5 matching bases. The germline V and J ends were trimmed by 7 bases and 2 bases, with 17 bases remaining between them. Germline CDR1 is MNHEY and CDR2 is SVGAGI. The CDR3 loop spans 15 amino acids. CDR3 sequence: CASNFLQAPNTEAFF. DNA of the CDR3: TGTGCCAGCAATTTCTTACAGGCCCCTAACACTGAAGCTTTCTTT.

This chain joins TRBV5-4 and TRBJ1-2; possibly TRBD1 for D (5 bases). The V and J ends lost 3 bases and 5 bases respectively, with 14 bases between them. CDR3 size: 14 residues. CDR1 SGHNT and CDR2 YYREEE come from the germline V gene (reference sequence). CDR3 nucleotides: TGTGCCAGCAGCTGGCCAGGGTCCGATTATGGCTACACCTTC. This encodes CASSWPGSDYGYTF.

The chain recombines TRBV7-8 with TRBJ2-2; D unclear. The CDR3 covers 13 residues. With 1 base removed from V and 9 bases from J, the gap between germline ends came to 9 bases. CDR1 and CDR2 (germline): SGHVS, FQNEAQ. The DNA of the CDR3 is TGTGCCAGCAGCTTAGGACTGGCCTGGGAGCTGTTTTTT. It codes for CASSLGLAWELFF.

The table lists this clone with a few counts. The chain joins TRBV5-1 to TRBJ2-7; maybe TRBD2 (5 bases). The CDR3 length is 14 residues. Trimming left V 1 base short and J 6 bases short, with 14 bases between. Germline CDR1 and CDR2: SGHRS and YFSETQ. CDR3 sequence: CASSLSPLSVEQYF. CDR3 bases: TGCGCCAGCAGCTTGAGCCCGCTTAGCGTCGAGCAGTACTTC. The full variable domain, rest sourced from reference TRBV5-1 and TRBJ2-7, is KAGVTQTPRYLIKTRGQQVTLSCSPISGHRSVSWYQQTPGQGLQFLFEYFSETQRNKGNFPGRFSGRQFSNSRSEMNVSTLELGDSALYLCASSLSPLSVEQYFGPGTRLTVT.

The chain links TRBV19 to TRBJ2-1; 8 bases are a match to TRBD2. Trimming cost V 5 bases and J 9 bases; bases outside gene matches: 6. CDR1 and CDR2 from the germline V gene are LNHDA and SQIVND (reference sequence). The CDR3 is 13 residues long. CDR3 DNA: TGTGCCAGTAGTCCCGGGACTAGTGGTGAGCAGTTCTTC. This gives the protein CASSPGTSGEQFF.

This chain connects TRBV27 to TRBJ1-2; D is perhaps TRBD1 (6 bases). The CDR3 extends over 13 amino acids. Germline CDR1 and CDR2: MNHEY and SMNVEV (reference sequence). V dropped 6 bases and J dropped 7 bases, with 15 bases sitting between them. The CDR3 DNA reads as TGTGCCAGCAGAGAATCGGGACAACCTGGCTACACCTTC. Translation gives CASRESGQPGYTF.

This chain connects TRBV11-2 to TRBJ1-3, with D unresolved. Per germline, CDR1 SGHAT and CDR2 FQNNGV. The CDR3 totals 17 residues. Trimming took 2 bases from V and 2 from J, leaving 16 bases between them. The CDR3 reads CASSLTGSETAGNTIYF. The CDR3 DNA reads as TGTGCCAGCAGCTTAACCGGGTCGGAAACCGCTGGAAACACCATATATTTT.